The T cell receptor beta chain under discussion was sequenced for a study of metastatic and nonmetastatic thyroid tumors. Study in general: The authors compared repertoires across blood and tumor or nodule tissue from malignant and benign thyroid patients. Findings and caveats of the study: For both blood and tumor, malignant thyroid tumors reportedly showed significantly higher TCR beta diversity than benign nodules did.

The CDR3 covers 15 residues. Trimming removed 5 bases from V and 3 bases from J, with 13 bases in between. Germline CDR1 MNHEY, CDR2 SVGEGT. Each patient went into thyroid surgery without having received any treatment. In the case of this clone: What it binds is not known.

TCRdb called clones again from the PCR reads with MiXCR. Among more than 10,000 clones listed, 27% were seen once. This receptor was obtained from a male donor with papillary thyroid cancer or a benign thyroid nodule (not recorded which). Some clones in this sample may be carry-over from other donors' samples. Material for sequencing was adjacent normal tissue. The chain carries TRBV6-2 or TRBV6-3 and TRBJ2-2; TRBD1 is a possible D gene (6 bases). The CDR3 sequence is CASSAGQRDTGELFF. CDR3 coding DNA: TGTGCCAGCAGTGCTGGACAGAGGGACACCGGGGAGCTGTTTTTT.